This T cell receptor beta chain emerged from a study of CD8 T cells in Susac syndrome. Overall study: At the time their blood was drawn, patients with Susac syndrome were either therapy-naive, on corticosteroids (with some of them also receiving intravenous immunoglobulin), or on intravenous immunoglobulin alone.

The CDR3 is made up of 14 amino acids. CDR1 is SGDLS and CDR2 is YYNGEE in the germline V gene. V lost 3 bases and J lost 4, with 11 bases in between. The RNA input was about 0.5 to 1 ug, and it was reverse transcribed with random hexamers. The method of amplification for TCR beta CDR3 was immunoSEQ multiplex PCR, covering 54 Vbeta and 13 Jbeta. TCRdb used MiXCR to reprocess the immunoSEQ multiplex PCR reads, holding one entry per CDR3 protein. The sample comprises some 130,000 distinct CDR3 sequences, around 95% of which are singletons, and under 0.2% rests with the top ten. Fulfillment of recently defined diagnostic criteria for definite or probable disease was shown by the patients with Susac syndrome. TEMRA cells underwent FACS enrichment and CD8+ and CD4+ T cells underwent negative isolation.

The TCR sequence derives from a human donor with Susac syndrome. V and J are TRBV9 and TRBJ1-5, with D perhaps TRBD1 (5 bases). The sequencing input was CD8+ T cells from PBMCs. The DNA for the CDR3 is TGTGCCAGCAGCGCGGACACTAGTAATCAGCCCCAGCATTTT. It specifies CASSADTSNQPQHF.